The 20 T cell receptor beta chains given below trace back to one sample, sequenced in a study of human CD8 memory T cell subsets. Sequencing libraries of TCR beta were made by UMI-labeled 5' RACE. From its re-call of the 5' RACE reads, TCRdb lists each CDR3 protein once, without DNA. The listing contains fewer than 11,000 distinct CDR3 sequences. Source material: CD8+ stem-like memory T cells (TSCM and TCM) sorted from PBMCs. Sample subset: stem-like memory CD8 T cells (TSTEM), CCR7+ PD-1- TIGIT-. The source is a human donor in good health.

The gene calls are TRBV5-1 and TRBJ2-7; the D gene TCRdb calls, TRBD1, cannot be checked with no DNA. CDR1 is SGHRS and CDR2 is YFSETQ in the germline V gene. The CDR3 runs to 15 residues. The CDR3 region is CASSLPRQGADEQYF.

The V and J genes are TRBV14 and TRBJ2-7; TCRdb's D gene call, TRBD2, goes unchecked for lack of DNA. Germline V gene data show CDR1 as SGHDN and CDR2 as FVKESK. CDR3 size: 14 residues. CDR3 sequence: CASSQGGISYEQYF.

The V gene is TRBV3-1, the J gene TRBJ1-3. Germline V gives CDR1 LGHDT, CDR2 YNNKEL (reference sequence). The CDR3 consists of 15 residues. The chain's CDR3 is CASSQDQSSGNTIYF. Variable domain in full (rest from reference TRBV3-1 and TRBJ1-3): DTAVSQTPKYLVTQMGNDKSIKCEQNLGHDTMYWYKQDSKKFLKIMFSYNNKELIINETVPNRFSPKSPDKAHLNLHINSLELGDSAVYFCASSQDQSSGNTIYFGEGSWLTVV.

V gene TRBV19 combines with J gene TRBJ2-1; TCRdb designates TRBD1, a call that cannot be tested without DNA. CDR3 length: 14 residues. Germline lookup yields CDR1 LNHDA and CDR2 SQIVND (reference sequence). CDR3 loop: CASSFGQAYNEQFF.

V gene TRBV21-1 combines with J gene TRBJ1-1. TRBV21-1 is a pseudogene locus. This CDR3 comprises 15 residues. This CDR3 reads CASSATLPPDTEAFF.

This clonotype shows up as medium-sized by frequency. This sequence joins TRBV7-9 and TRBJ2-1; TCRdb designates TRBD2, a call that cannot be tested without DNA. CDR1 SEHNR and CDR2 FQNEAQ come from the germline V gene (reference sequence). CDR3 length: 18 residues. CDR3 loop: CASRVLAQDPPSYNEQFF.

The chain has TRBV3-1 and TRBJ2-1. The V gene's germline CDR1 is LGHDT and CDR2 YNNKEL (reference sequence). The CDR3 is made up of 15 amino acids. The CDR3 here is CASSQDLDPINEQFF.

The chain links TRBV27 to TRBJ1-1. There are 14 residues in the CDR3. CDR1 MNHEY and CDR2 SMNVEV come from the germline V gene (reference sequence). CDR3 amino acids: CASSSPHLNTEAFF.

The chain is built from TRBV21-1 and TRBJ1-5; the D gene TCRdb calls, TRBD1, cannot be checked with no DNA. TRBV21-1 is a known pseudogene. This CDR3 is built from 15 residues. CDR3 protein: CASSKVGTVNQPQHF.

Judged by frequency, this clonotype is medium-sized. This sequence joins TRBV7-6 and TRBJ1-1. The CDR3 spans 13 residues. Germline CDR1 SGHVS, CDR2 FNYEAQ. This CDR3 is CASSSLINTEAFF.

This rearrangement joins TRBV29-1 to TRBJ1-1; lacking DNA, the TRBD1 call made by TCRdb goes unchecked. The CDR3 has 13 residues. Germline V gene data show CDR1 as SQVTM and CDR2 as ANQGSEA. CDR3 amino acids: CSVPGQGFPEAFF.

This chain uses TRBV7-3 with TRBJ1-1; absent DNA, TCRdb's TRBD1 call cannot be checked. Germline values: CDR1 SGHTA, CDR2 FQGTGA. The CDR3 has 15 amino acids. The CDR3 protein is CASSLNTGGNTEAFF.

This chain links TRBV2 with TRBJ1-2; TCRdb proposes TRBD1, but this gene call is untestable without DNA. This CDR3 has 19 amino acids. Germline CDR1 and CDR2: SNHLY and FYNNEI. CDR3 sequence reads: CASSEARGQGASFIYGYTF.

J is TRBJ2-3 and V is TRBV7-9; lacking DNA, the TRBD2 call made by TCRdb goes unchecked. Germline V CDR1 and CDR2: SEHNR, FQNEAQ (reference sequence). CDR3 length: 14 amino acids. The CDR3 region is CASLGTSSTDTQYF.

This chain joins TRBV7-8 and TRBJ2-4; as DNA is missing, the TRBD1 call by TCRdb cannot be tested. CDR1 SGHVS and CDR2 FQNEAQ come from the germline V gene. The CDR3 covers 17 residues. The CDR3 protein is CASSLVRTGGPKNIQYF.

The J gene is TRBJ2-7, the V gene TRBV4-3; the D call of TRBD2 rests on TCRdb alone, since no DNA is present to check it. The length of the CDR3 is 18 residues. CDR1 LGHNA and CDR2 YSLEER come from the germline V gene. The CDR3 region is CASSQGAPRSGSSYEQYF.

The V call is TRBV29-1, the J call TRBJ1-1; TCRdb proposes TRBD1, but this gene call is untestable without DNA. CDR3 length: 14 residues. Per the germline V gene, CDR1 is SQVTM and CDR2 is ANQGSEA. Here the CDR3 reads CSAQGQSSNTEAFF.

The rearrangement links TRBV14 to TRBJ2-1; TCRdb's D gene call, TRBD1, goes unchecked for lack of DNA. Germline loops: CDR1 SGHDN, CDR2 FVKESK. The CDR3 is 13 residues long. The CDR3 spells CASSGTGIGEQFF.

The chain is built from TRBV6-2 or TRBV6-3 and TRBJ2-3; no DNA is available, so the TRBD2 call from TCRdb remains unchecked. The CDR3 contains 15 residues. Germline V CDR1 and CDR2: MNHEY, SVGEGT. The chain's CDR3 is CASSLRDFHTDTQYF.

CDR3 in amino acids: CASSSRTSGATSYEQYF. J is TRBJ2-7 and V is TRBV7-9; the D call of TRBD2 rests on TCRdb alone, since no DNA is present to check it. The CDR3 covers 17 residues. Germline V lookup: CDR1 SEHNR, CDR2 FQNEAQ (reference sequence).